A selection of T cell receptor beta chains follows, all from one sample in a study of monozygotic twins with inflammatory bowel disease. Using the 5' RACE reads, TCRdb records one entry per CDR3 protein without DNA. This listing includes more than 300,000 distinct CDR3 sequences. Input material: blood. These TCRs come from a human donor with ulcerative colitis or Crohn's disease, or a healthy co-twin of an affected twin (not recorded which). Both conserved end residues are part of each CDR3. Size is omitted from some rows. Given values are once, few, many or a class for expanded clones.

TRBJ2-2	TRBV6-1	.	15	CASRSTENVYGELFF
TRBJ2-6	TRBV7-2	.	17	CASSFSGGAAGANVLTF
TRBJ1-2	TRBV13	.	12	CASSRRGVSYTF
TRBJ1-2	TRBV7-2	.	12	CASAPGVLGYTF
TRBJ2-4	TRBV6-1	.	17	CASTPDYGGLAKNIQYF
TRBJ2-7	TRBV7-9	.	15	CASSLPRGLSYEQYF
TRBJ1-1	TRBV5-1	.	13	CASSLATVTEAFF
TRBJ2-2	TRBV29-1	.	14	CSVERSRGTGELFF
TRBJ2-5	TRBV30	.	13	CAWSHGLGETQYF
TRBJ2-3	TRBV28	.	14	CASSLPVSTDTQYF
TRBJ2-1	TRBV7-2	medium-sized	15	CASSLGRYISSEQFF
TRBJ1-2	TRBV5-1	.	13	CASSSQGRYGYTF
TRBJ2-5	TRBV28	.	17	CASRGLDPGKIQETQYF
TRBJ2-5	TRBV27	.	15	CASSFWGLRGETQYF
TRBJ2-3	TRBV29-1	.	12	CSGQGLADTQYF
TRBJ2-2	TRBV7-9	.	17	CASSLRRGQPNTGELFF
TRBJ2-7	TRBV10-3	.	15	CAIRKAAGSSDEQYF
TRBJ2-7	TRBV6-2/TRBV6-3	.	14	CASRDDRKTYEQYF
TRBJ2-7	TRBV20-1	.	14	CSASQSSSSYEQYF
TRBJ2-3	TRBV27	.	16	CASSSAPDRATDTQYF
TRBJ2-3	TRBV20-1	.	15	CSAGTSGRLRDTQYF
TRBJ1-2	TRBV10-3	.	14	CAISAVTNPYGYTF
TRBJ1-5	TRBV28	.	16	CASSSAGTLGNQPQHF
TRBJ2-1	TRBV30	.	17	CAWSGRAWSRVLNEQFF
TRBJ2-7	TRBV5-6	.	14	CASSRTGRSTEQYF
TRBJ2-5	TRBV12-3/TRBV12-4	.	19	CASRLRGSGGRKYQETQYF
TRBJ1-1	TRBV24-1	.	13	CATSDLDRTEAFF
TRBJ2-1	TRBV6-1	.	14	CASKGDPGSNEQFF
TRBJ1-2	TRBV4-3	.	15	CASSQDLNSPYGYTF
TRBJ2-5	TRBV5-6	.	12	CASSRAPRTQYF
TRBJ2-2	TRBV2	.	14	CASSVLQTTGELFF
TRBJ2-7	TRBV7-9	.	14	CASSLGLAPRGQYF
TRBJ2-2	TRBV18	.	16	CASSPPAKPNTGELFF
TRBJ2-2	TRBV13	.	14	CASSFRQNTGELFF
TRBJ1-2	TRBV28	.	13	CASSFKRFTGYTF
TRBJ2-3	TRBV28	.	18	CASSFLIPGSDSTDTQYF
TRBJ2-1	TRBV4-3	.	16	CASSQTLAGTLNEQFF
TRBJ2-7	TRBV7-2	.	15	CASSSDRGLVYEQYF
TRBJ2-3	TRBV25-1	.	12	CASSASGGTQYF
TRBJ2-7	TRBV12-3/TRBV12-4	.	15	CASSSAGTGVRAQYF
TRBJ1-5	TRBV12-3/TRBV12-4	.	13	CASSRQRGLPQHF
TRBJ1-4	TRBV7-2	.	15	CASSFSTGSREKLFF
TRBJ2-1	TRBV20-1	.	17	CSARGFNGEGGVNEQFF
TRBJ2-1	TRBV20-1	.	15	CSARDIASSYNEQFF
TRBJ1-6	TRBV5-1	.	15	CASSPRQGSGSPLHF
TRBJ2-3	TRBV20-1	.	14	CSARGRPPTDTQYF
TRBJ1-2	TRBV28	.	14	CASSSIQGTRGYTF
TRBJ1-1	TRBV28	.	15	CASNTISGQAAEAFF
TRBJ1-1	TRBV20-1	.	13	CSAADSMNTEAFF
TRBJ2-7	TRBV6-1	.	15	CASRVGVAGFYEQYF
TRBJ2-5	TRBV19	.	16	CASSPPTSLRQETQYF
TRBJ2-1	TRBV10-3	.	14	CAIRGAGTYNEQFF
TRBJ2-1	TRBV5-4	.	15	CASSPGTSANNEQFF
TRBJ2-1	TRBV23-1	.	13	CASSQLQGNEQFF